This T cell receptor beta chain was recorded in a study of T cells in Graves' hyperthyroidism and ophthalmopathy. Regarding the study as a whole: Ophthalmopathy was identified by the model a median 6.5 months ahead of onset.

Graves' hyperthyroidism without ophthalmopathy progression within 18 months was termed stable. Amplification targeted TCR beta CDR3 regions from RNA transcripts. Using the HTBI primer set, a first-round RT-PCR was run on the TCR CDR3. TCRdb re-analysed the multiplex PCR reads in MiXCR, keeping a single row per CDR3 protein. This table holds over 300,000 distinct CDR3 sequences, about 15% found once. To note about this clonotype: As yet, its antigen is unknown.

This CDR3 has 15 residues. With V trimmed by 5 bases and J by 3 bases, 9 bases remained unmatched. Looked up from germline, CDR1 is DFQATT and CDR2 is SNEGSKA (reference sequence). The origin of this receptor is an older woman with Graves' hyperthyroidism. What was sequenced was blood. This chain uses TRBV20-1 with TRBJ2-3, with 9 bases aligning to TRBD2. The CDR3 coding sequence is TGCAGTGCTGGAATGACTAGCGGCACAACAGATACGCAGTATTTT. Protein: CSAGMTSGTTDTQYF.